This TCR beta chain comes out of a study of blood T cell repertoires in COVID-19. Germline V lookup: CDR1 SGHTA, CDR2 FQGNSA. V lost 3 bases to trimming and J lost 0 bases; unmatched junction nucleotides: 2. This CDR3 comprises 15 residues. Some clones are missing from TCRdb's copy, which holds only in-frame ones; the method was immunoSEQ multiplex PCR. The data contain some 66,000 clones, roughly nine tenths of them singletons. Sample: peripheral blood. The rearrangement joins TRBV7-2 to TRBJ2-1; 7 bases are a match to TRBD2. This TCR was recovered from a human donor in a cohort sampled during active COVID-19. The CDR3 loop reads CASSFTSDSYNEQFF. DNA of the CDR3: TGTGCCAGCAGCTTCACTAGCGACTCCTACAATGAGCAGTTCTTC.